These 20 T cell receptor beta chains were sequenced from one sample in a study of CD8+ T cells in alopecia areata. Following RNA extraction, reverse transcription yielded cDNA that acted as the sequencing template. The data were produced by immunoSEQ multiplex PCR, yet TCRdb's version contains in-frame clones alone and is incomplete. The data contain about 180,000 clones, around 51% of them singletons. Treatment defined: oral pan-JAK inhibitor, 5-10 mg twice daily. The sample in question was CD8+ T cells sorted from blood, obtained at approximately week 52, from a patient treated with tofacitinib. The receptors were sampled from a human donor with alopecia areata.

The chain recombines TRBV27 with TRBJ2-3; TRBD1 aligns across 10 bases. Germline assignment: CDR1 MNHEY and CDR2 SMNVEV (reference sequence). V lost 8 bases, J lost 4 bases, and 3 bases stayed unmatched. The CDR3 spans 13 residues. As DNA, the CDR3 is TGTGCCAGCCGGGACAGGGGATCAGATACGCAGTATTTT. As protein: CASRDRGSDTQYF.

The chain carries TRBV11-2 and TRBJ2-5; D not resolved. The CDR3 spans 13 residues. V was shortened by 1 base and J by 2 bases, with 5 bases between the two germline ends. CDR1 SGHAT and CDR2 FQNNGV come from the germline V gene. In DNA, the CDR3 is TGTGCCAGCAGCTTAGGCTATCAAGAGACCCAGTACTTC. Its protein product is CASSLGYQETQYF.

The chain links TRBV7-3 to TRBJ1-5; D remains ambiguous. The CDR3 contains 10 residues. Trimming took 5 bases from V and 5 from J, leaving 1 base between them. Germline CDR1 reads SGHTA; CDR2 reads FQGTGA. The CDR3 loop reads CASSDQPQHF. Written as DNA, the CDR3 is TGTGCCAGCAGCGATCAGCCCCAGCATTTT.

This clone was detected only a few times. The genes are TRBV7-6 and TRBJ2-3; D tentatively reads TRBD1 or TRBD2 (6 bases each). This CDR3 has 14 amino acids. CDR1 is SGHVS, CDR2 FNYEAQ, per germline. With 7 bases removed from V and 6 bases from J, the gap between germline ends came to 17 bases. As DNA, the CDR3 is TGTGCCAGCACCCAATACTTGGGGGGCGATACGCAGTATTTT. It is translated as CASTQYLGGDTQYF.

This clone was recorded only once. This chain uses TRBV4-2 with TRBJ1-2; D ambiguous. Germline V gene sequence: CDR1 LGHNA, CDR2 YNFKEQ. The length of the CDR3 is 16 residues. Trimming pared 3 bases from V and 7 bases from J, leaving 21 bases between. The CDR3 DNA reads TGTGCCAGCAGCCAGGGCCCCGACACAGCCTTGGGTGGCTACACCTTC. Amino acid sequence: CASSQGPDTALGGYTF.

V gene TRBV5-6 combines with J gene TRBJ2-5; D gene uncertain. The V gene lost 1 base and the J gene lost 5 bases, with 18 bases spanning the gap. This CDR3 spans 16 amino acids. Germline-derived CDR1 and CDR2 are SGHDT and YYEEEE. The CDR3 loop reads CASSLLSPSGFETQYF. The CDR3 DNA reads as TGTGCCAGCAGCTTGCTCTCGCCATCGGGCTTCGAGACCCAGTACTTC.

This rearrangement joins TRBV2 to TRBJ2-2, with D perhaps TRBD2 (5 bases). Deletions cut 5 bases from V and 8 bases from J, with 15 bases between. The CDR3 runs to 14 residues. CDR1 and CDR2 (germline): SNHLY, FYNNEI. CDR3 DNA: TGTGCCAGCAGTCCACCGAACGGGGTGGGGGAGCTGTTTTTT. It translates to CASSPPNGVGELFF.

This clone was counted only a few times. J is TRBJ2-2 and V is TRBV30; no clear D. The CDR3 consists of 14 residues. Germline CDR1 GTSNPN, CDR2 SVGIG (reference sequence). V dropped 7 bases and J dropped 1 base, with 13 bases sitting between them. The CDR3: CASPTDGNTGELFF. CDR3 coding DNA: TGTGCCTCTCCTACCGACGGGAACACCGGGGAGCTGTTTTTT.

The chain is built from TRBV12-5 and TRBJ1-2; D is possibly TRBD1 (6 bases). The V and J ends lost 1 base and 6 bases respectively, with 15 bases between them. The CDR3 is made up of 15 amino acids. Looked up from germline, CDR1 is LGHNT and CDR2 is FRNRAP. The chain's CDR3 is CASGLGLGGQDGYTF. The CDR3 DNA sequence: TGTGCTAGTGGTTTGGGCCTAGGGGGGCAGGATGGCTACACCTTC.

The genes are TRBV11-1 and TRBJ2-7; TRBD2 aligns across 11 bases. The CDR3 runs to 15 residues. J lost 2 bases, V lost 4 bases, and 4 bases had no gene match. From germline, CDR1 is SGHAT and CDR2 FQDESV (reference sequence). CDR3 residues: CASSYPGLAAYEQYF. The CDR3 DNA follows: TGTGCCAGCAGCTACCCGGGACTAGCGGCCTACGAGCAGTACTTC.

The CDR3 reads CASSGDSSEAFF. CDR3 in DNA: TGTGCCAGCAGTGGGGACAGCAGTGAAGCTTTCTTT. This sequence joins TRBV6-6 and TRBJ1-1; TRBD1 matches 7 bases. From germline, CDR1 is MNHNY and CDR2 SVGAGI (reference sequence). This CDR3 has 12 residues. V was clipped by 5 bases and J by 7 bases; unmatched bases: 4.

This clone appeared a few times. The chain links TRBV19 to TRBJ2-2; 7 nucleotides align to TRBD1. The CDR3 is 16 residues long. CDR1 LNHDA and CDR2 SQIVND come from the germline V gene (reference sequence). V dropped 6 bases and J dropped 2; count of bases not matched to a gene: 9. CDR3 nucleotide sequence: TGTGCCAGTAGACGGTGGGACAGCGTCAACACCGGGGAGCTGTTTTTT. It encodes CASRRWDSVNTGELFF.

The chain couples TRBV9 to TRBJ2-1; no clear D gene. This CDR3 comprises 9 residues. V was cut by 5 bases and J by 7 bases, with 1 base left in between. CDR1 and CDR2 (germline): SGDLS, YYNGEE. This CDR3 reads CASRNEQFF. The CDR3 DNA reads TGTGCCAGCAGGAATGAGCAGTTCTTC.

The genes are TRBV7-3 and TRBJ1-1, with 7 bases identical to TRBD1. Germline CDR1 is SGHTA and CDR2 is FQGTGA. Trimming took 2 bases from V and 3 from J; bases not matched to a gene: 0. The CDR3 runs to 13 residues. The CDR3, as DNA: TGTGCCAGCAGCTTAGACAGGGACACTGAAGCTTTCTTT. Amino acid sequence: CASSLDRDTEAFF.

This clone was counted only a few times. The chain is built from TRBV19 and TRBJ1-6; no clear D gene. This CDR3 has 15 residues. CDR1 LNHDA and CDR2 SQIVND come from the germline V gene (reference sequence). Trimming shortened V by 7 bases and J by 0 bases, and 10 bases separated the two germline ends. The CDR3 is CASKQDHSYNSPLHF. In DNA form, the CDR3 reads TGTGCCAGTAAGCAGGATCACTCCTATAATTCACCCCTCCACTTT.

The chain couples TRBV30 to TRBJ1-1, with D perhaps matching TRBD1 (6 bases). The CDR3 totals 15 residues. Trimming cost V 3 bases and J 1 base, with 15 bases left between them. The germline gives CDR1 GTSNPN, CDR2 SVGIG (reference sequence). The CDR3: CAWSPKTTGNTEAFF. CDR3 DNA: TGTGCCTGGAGCCCGAAAACGACAGGGAACACTGAAGCTTTCTTT.

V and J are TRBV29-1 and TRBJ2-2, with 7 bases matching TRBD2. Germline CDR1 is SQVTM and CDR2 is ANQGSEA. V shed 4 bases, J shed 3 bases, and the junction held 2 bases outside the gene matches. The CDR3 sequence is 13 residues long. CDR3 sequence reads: CSVGLADTGELFF. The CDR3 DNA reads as TGCAGCGTTGGTCTAGCGGACACCGGGGAGCTGTTTTTT.

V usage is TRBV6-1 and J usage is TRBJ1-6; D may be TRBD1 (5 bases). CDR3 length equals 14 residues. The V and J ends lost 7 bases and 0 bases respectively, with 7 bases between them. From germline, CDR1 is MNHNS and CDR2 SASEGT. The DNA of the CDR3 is TGTGCCAGCAACAGGAGCTCCTATAATTCACCCCTCCACTTT. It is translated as CASNRSSYNSPLHF.

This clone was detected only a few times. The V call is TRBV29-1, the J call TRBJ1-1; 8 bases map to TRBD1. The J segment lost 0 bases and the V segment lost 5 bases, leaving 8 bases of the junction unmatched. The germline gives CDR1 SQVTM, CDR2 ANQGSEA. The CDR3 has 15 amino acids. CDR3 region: CSVHRGAVLNTEAFF. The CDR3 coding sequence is TGCAGCGTTCACAGGGGGGCTGTTCTGAACACTGAAGCTTTCTTT.

CDR3 protein: CAWSVSTNSLYGYTF. The CDR3 coding sequence is TGTGCCTGGAGTGTAAGCACGAATTCCCTCTATGGCTACACCTTC. The chain carries TRBV30 and TRBJ1-2; D remains unclear. This CDR3 has 15 residues. The germline CDR1 and CDR2 sequences are GTSNPN and SVGIG (reference sequence). V shed 0 bases and J shed 4 bases, with 15 bases lying between them. Together with reference TRBV30 and TRBJ1-2, the CDR3 gives the full variable domain: SQTIHQWPATLVQPVGSPLSLECTVEGTSNPNLYWYRQAAGRGLQLLFYSVGIGQISSEVPQNLSASRPQDRQFILSSKKLLLSDSGFYLCAWSVSTNSLYGYTFGSGTRLTVV.